These T cell receptor beta chains were read from a single sample in a study of T-cell reconstitution after alpha-beta-depleted transplantation in children. TCRdb reprocessed the PCR reads via MiXCR and lists one record per CDR3 protein. Among roughly 500,000 distinct CDR3 sequences listed, over 25% were seen once. Sequenced material: PBMCs from the stem cell graft donor, taken from the stem cell graft. Receptors originate from a human donor who donated a stem cell graft to a child with aplastic anemia. CDR3s include the opening cysteine and the closing phenylalanine or tryptophan. D genes are given only for firm matches. Size values are once, few and many counts, or a class for expanded clones, and some rows have none.

.	TRBJ2-3	TRBD2	TRBV29-1	TGCAGCGTTAGTCTAGCGGGAGGGATCACAGATACGCAGTATTTT	CSVSLAGGITDTQYF
few	TRBJ2-3	TRBD2	TRBV5-1	TGCGCCAGCAGCTTGGCCCCAGCGGGAGGCACAGATACGCAGTATTTT	CASSLAPAGGTDTQYF
.	TRBJ1-1	.	TRBV27	TGTGCCAGCAGTTCCCGGGCGTGGGTCAGTACCACTGAAGCTTTCTTT	CASSSRAWVSTTEAFF
.	TRBJ1-1	.	TRBV27	TGTGCCAGCAGTTTTTGGGGTACCCCCTCGGAAGCTTTCTTT	CASSFWGTPSEAFF
.	TRBJ2-2	.	TRBV11-2	TGTGCCAGCAGCCCGTCAGTTCGAGGGAGTCGGAGCGGGGAGCTGTTTTTT	CASSPSVRGSRSGELFF
few	TRBJ1-1	.	TRBV10-3	TGTGCCATCAGTCTGACAGGGAACACTGAAGCTTTCTTT	CAISLTGNTEAFF
few	TRBJ2-6	.	TRBV11-2	TGTGCCAGCAGCGGACGAAAGGGACTCCTCTCTGGGGCCAACGTCCTGACTTTC	CASSGRKGLLSGANVLTF
.	TRBJ1-2	TRBD1	TRBV12-3/TRBV12-4	TGTGCCAGCAGCCTTGGGACAGGGAAGAGCTACACCTTC	CASSLGTGKSYTF
few	TRBJ2-1	TRBD2	TRBV20-1	TGCAGTGCTAGCAAGACTAGCGGTTTAAGCTCCTACAATGAGCAGTTCTTC	CSASKTSGLSSYNEQFF
few	TRBJ2-7	TRBD1	TRBV4-2	TGTGCCAGCAGCCCCAAGGGACAGGGAACCTACGAGCAGTACTTC	CASSPKGQGTYEQYF
.	TRBJ1-4	TRBD1	TRBV5-4	TGTGCCAGCAGCCGGGACAGGGCGGCAACTAATGAAAAACTGTTTTTT	CASSRDRAATNEKLFF
.	TRBJ1-5	.	TRBV25-1	TGTGCCAGCAGCTCAGGGGAAGGACAGCCCCAGCATTTT	CASSSGEGQPQHF
few	TRBJ1-4	TRBD1	TRBV9	TGTGCCAGCAGCGCGGACCATACAGGGGCGAACGTCAAACTGTTTTTT	CASSADHTGANVKLFF
few	TRBJ2-3	TRBD1	TRBV5-6	TGTGCCAGCAGCCTCTGGACAGGGATACGCACAGATACGCAGTATTTT	CASSLWTGIRTDTQYF
.	TRBJ2-5	TRBD2	TRBV7-2	TGTGCCAGCAGCCCCCGACTAGCTCCCGAGACCCAGTACTTC	CASSPRLAPETQYF
.	TRBJ2-7	.	TRBV28	TGTGCCAGCAGTTTCGGGCAGGGCCACGAGCAGTACTTC	CASSFGQGHEQYF
.	TRBJ2-1	.	TRBV20-1	TGCAGTGCTAGAGATGGGAGTGATTTAGGGTGGACCTACAATGAGCAGTTCTTC	CSARDGSDLGWTYNEQFF
.	TRBJ2-3	TRBD2	TRBV4-3	TGCGCCAGCAGCCAAGAAGTCCCGACTAGCGGGAGCACAGATACGCAGTATTTT	CASSQEVPTSGSTDTQYF
few	TRBJ1-5	.	TRBV20-1	TGCAGTGCGGAGTTAGGGGGGAGCAATCAGCCCCAGCATTTT	CSAELGGSNQPQHF
few	TRBJ1-1	TRBD1	TRBV20-1	TGCAGTGCTCCTCAGGGGGGCACTGAAGCTTTCTTT	CSAPQGGTEAFF
few	TRBJ2-1	TRBD2	TRBV7-3	TGTGCCAGCAGTCTTAACGTCGGACTAGTCTACAATGAGCAGTTCTTC	CASSLNVGLVYNEQFF
.	TRBJ2-7	TRBD2	TRBV5-1	TGCGCCAGCAGCTCCAGCGGGAGGGGTGTGTACGAGCAGTACTTC	CASSSSGRGVYEQYF
few	TRBJ2-3	TRBD2	TRBV4-1	TGCGCCAGCAGCCAAGATCCCTCCAGCGGGGTCACAGATACGCAGTATTTT	CASSQDPSSGVTDTQYF